This TCR beta chain came from a study of blood T cell repertoires in COVID-19. At the level of the study: Material from acute and convalescent COVID-19 was sourced from the United States, Italy and Spain.

This CDR3 region has 13 residues. Germline V gene lookup returns CDR1 SGHTA and CDR2 FQGTGA. The ends were cut back, 5 bases at V and 5 bases at J, with 12 bases in the middle. Repertoires were generated with immunoSEQ multiplex PCR, while TCRdb's copy carries only in-frame clones and drops some. The data show roughly 330,000 clones, nearly 90% seen once. The participants were between roughly 18 and 89 years old and came from about two dozen US areas. Which cohort a participant joined came from the clinical history participants gave. The chain links TRBV7-3 to TRBJ2-5, with a weak D call TRBD2 (5 bases). This sequence originates from a woman in her 30s who had recovered from COVID-19. Sequences were obtained from PBMCs or T cells enriched from blood (not recorded which). CDR3 nucleotide sequence: TGTGCCAGCAGCCAAATCACGGGGGAGACCCAGTACTTC. Translation: CASSQITGETQYF.